This T cell receptor (beta chain) stems from a study of TIL therapy for anti-PD-1-resistant metastatic lung cancer. Study details: Tumors had a median PD-L1 proportion score of approximately 6.4%.

The immunoSEQ assay was v3. Survey-level samples got 2 million to 2.5 million read pairs; deep-level samples got about 4.5-6.5 million. Clones were read by immunoSEQ multiplex PCR, and TCRdb kept only the in-frame ones, dropping some. The repertoire includes 21,000 or so clones, 60% to 85% of them detected once, and around 6.8% sits in the top ten. Time point in this sample: pre-treatment sample, taken before nivolumab and TIL therapy. Sequences were derived from blood, sampled at baseline. The TCR sequence derives from a person between 30 and 80 years old with non-small cell lung cancer.

DNA of the CDR3: TGTGCCAGCTCACCCCAGGGGTTTGATGAAAAACTGTTTTTT. This encodes CASSPQGFDEKLFF. V and J are TRBV18 and TRBJ1-4; D may be TRBD1 (6 bases). The germline CDR1 and CDR2 sequences are KGHSH and LQKENI. This CDR3 has 14 amino acids. Trimming left V 3 bases short and J 6 bases short, with 11 bases between.